This TCR beta chain was sequenced for a study of control samples from healthy donors and cancer patients. Only in-frame clones appear in the TCRdb table, and some are missing; sequencing was by immunoSEQ multiplex PCR. The top ten clones hold roughly 8.7% of a sample with 100,000 to 150,000 clones, approximately 90% of them seen once. The sample taken for sequencing was blood. The sequence was obtained from a man aged 18 to 30 in good health.

The CDR3, as DNA: TGTGCCAGCAGCTCTGCTTCCGGGACTAGAAGCACAGATACGCAGTATTTT. Its translation is CASSSASGTRSTDTQYF. The chain carries TRBV7-2 and TRBJ2-3, with 8 bases that match TRBD2. This CDR3 comprises 17 residues. V lost 4 bases to trimming and J lost 0 bases; unmatched junction nucleotides: 9. The germline CDR1 and CDR2 sequences are SGHTA and FQGNSA.